This T cell receptor beta chain stems from a study of T-cell reconstitution after alpha-beta-depleted transplantation in children. Unique molecular identifiers were built into the TCRbeta library. TCRdb used MiXCR to reprocess the PCR reads, holding one entry per CDR3 protein. Found here are 700,000 to 950,000 distinct CDR3 sequences, roughly 15% of them singletons; the top ten hold roughly 5%. To note about this clonotype: The antigen is unknown.

Study conclusions and caveats: By about two months after transplant, alpha-beta T cells reportedly arose from several hundred graft clones that had expanded. High day-60 TCRbeta diversity in some patients came from surviving recipient T cells and thymic progenitors. By one year post-transplant, T-cell counts and diversity largely arose from T cells that were newly produced.

The V gene lost 3 bases and the J gene lost 7 bases, with 16 bases spanning the gap. The CDR3 runs 15 residues. In germline, CDR1 is SGHVS, CDR2 FNYEAQ. The source was PBMCs, mostly from graft donor cells, collected 360 days after TCRalphabeta/CD19-depleted stem cell transplant. This clonotype originated in a male patient between 5 and 17 years old who had a stem cell transplant for acute lymphoblastic leukemia, so the T cells may come from the graft donor. J is TRBJ1-5 and V is TRBV7-6, with a possible D match to TRBD1 (5 bases). DNA of the CDR3: TGTGCCAGCAGCTTGGGGCCAGAGGGCGGACAGCCCCAGCATTTT. This gives the protein CASSLGPEGGQPQHF.